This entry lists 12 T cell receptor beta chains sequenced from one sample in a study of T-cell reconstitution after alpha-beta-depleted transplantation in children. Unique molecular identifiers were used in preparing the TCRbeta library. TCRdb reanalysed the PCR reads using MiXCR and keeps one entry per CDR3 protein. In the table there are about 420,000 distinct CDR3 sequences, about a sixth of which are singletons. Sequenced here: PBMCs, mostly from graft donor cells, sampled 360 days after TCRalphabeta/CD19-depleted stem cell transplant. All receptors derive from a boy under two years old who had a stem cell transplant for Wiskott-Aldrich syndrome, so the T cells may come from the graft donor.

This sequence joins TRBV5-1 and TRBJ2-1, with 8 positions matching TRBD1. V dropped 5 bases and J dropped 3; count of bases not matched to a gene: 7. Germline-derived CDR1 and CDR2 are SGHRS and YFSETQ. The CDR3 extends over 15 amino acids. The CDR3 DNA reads TGCGCCAGCAGACTGGACAGGGCAGACTACAATGAGCAGTTCTTC. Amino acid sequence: CASRLDRADYNEQFF.

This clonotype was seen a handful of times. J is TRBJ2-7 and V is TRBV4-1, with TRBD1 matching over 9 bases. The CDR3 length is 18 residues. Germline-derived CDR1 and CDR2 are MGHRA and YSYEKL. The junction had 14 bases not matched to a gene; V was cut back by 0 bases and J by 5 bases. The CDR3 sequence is CASSQDPYRQGVNHEQYF. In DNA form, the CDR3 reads TGCGCCAGCAGCCAAGACCCCTACCGACAGGGGGTAAATCACGAGCAGTACTTC.

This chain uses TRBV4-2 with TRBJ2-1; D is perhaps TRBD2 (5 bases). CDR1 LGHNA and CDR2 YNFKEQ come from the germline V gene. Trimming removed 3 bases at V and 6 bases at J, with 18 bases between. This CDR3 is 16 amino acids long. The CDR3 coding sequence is TGTGCCAGCAGCCATGGGAGCTGGGGAGAGGGCAATGAGCAGTTCTTC. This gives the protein CASSHGSWGEGNEQFF.

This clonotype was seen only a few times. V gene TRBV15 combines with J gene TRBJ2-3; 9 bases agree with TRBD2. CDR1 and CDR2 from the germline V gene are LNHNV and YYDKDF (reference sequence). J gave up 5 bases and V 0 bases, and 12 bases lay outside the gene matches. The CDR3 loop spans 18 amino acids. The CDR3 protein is CATSRDQSGRPLGDTQYF. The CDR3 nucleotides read TGTGCCACCAGCAGAGATCAAAGCGGGAGGCCCCTCGGAGATACGCAGTATTTT.

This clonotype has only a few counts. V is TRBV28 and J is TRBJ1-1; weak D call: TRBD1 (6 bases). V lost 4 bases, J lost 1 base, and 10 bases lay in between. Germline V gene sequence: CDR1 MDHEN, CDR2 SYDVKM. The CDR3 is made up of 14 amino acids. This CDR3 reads CASSSWDTNTEAFF. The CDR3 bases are TGTGCCAGCAGTTCGTGGGACACGAACACTGAAGCTTTCTTT.

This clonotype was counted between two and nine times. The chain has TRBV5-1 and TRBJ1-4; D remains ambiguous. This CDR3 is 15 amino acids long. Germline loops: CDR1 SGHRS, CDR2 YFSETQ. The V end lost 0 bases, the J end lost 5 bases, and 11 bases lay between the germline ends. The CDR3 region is CASSLGTDSNEKLFF. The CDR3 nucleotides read TGCGCCAGCAGCTTGGGGACGGACTCAAATGAAAAACTGTTTTTT.

CDR3 sequence: CSASSPSYEQYF. The CDR3 bases are TGCAGTGCTAGCTCGCCGAGCTACGAGCAGTACTTC. The rearrangement uses TRBV20-1 and TRBJ2-7, with D uncertain. The V and J ends lost 3 bases and 3 bases respectively, with 9 bases between them. There are 12 residues in the CDR3. Germline V gives CDR1 DFQATT, CDR2 SNEGSKA (reference sequence).

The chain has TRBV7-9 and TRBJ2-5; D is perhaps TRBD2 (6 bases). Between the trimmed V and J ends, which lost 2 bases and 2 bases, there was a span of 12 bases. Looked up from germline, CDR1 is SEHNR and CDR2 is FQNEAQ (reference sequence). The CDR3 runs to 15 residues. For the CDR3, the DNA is TGTGCCAGCAGCTTATCTCGGCTAGCGCAAGAGACCCAGTACTTC. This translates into CASSLSRLAQETQYF.

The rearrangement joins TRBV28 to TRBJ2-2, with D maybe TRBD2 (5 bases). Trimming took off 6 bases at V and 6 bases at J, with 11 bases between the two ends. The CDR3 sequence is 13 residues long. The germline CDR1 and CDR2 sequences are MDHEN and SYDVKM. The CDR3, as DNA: TGTGCCAGCAGCCCGAGCGGAGCCGGGGAGCTGTTTTTT. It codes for CASSPSGAGELFF. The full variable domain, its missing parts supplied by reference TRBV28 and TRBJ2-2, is DVKVTQSSRYLVKRTGEKVFLECVQDMDHENMFWYRQDPGLGLRLIYFSYDVKMKEKGDIPEGYSVSREKKERFSLILESASTNQTSMYLCASSPSGAGELFFGEGSRLTVL.

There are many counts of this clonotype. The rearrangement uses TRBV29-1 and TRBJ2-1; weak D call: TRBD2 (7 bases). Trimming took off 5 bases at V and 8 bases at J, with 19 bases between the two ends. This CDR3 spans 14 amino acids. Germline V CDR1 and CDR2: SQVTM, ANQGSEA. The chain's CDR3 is CSVPRGGSWDEQFF. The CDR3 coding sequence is TGCAGCGTTCCCAGGGGAGGGTCTTGGGATGAGCAGTTCTTC.

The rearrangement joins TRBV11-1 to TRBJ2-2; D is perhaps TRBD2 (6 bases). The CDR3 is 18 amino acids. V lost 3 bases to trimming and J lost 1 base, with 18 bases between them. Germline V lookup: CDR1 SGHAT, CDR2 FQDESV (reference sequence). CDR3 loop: CASSFPKRTTGNTGELFF. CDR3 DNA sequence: TGTGCCAGCAGCTTCCCGAAGAGGACTACGGGGAACACCGGGGAGCTGTTTTTT.

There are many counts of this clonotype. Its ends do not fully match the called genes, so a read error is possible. CDR3 residues: CASSLAGANTGELFF. Written as DNA, the CDR3 is TGTGCCAGCAGTTTAGCGGGGGCGAACACCGGGGAGCTGTTTTTT. The rearrangement joins TRBV5-1 to TRBJ2-2; TRBD2 matches 9 bases. Per the germline V gene, CDR1 is SGHRS and CDR2 is YFSETQ. The CDR3 sequence is 15 residues long.